One and the same sample provided the 24 T cell receptor beta chains below, sequenced in a study of post-analysis software for immune sequencing data. General study results and limits: Controls had lower frequencies than patients of 4 or 5 TRBV segments, which included TRBV5-6, TRBV5-1 and TRBV20-1.

Their antigens remain unidentified. Prepared libraries of TCR beta cDNA carried unique molecular identifiers. TCRdb reanalysed the PCR reads using MiXCR and keeps one entry per CDR3 protein. The table shows hundreds of thousands of distinct CDR3 sequences, with roughly 45% occurring only once. Source material: blood. These receptors all stem from a girl aged 5-17 years with multiple sclerosis.

V is TRBV4-1 and J is TRBJ2-7, with 7 bases lining up with TRBD2. CDR3 length equals 15 residues. With V trimmed by 9 bases and J by 1 base, 12 bases remained unmatched. CDR1 MGHRA and CDR2 YSYEKL come from the germline V gene. The chain's CDR3 is CASREAGRKSYEQYF. DNA for the CDR3: TGCGCCAGTCGGGAGGCCGGCCGTAAATCCTACGAGCAGTACTTC.

The chain links TRBV29-1 to TRBJ2-3; 9 bases are a match to TRBD1. Looked up from germline, CDR1 is SQVTM and CDR2 is ANQGSEA. J lost 2 bases, V lost 4 bases, and 7 bases had no gene match. This CDR3 comprises 15 residues. Here the CDR3 reads CSVVPGTGTTDTQYF. The CDR3 nucleotides are TGCAGCGTTGTCCCCGGGACAGGGACCACAGATACGCAGTATTTT.

This clonotype has more than one count but fewer than ten. The V and J genes are TRBV12-3 or TRBV12-4 and TRBJ2-1, with TRBD2 matching over 8 bases. The CDR3 sequence is 15 residues long. Germline trimming cut 6 bases from V and 6 bases from J; bases unmatched to any gene: 10. This CDR3 reads CASSPSGRAVNEQFF. CDR3 nucleotides: TGTGCCAGCAGCCCCTCCGGGAGGGCCGTCAATGAGCAGTTCTTC.

This clonotype turned up a few times. The genes are TRBV29-1 and TRBJ1-1; possible D gene TRBD1, 5 bases. Germline V gene sequence: CDR1 SQVTM, CDR2 ANQGSEA. The CDR3 runs to 12 residues. Trimming pared 2 bases from V and 10 bases from J, leaving 14 bases between. The CDR3 region has the DNA TGCAGCGTTGAAAAAGGGGCCCGGGGAGCTTTCTTT. Its protein is CSVEKGARGAFF.

This clonotype was found a few times. The J gene is TRBJ2-3, the V gene TRBV21-1; the D call TRBD2 from the table was never checked on the DNA. TRBV21-1 is flagged as a pseudogene. CDR3 size: 15 residues. The CDR3 spells CASTGRTYTTDTQYF. CDR3 nucleotide sequence: TGTGCCAGCACGGGGAGGACGTACACCACAGATACGCAGTATTTT.

This clonotype was observed a handful of times. The chain uses TRBV27 and TRBJ2-1; the D gene is possibly TRBD1 (5 bases). V dropped 3 bases and J dropped 3 bases, with 12 bases sitting between them. This CDR3 contains 15 residues. The germline V gene has CDR1 MNHEY and CDR2 SMNVEV (reference sequence). CDR3 in amino acids: CASSLEGDLYNEQFF. The CDR3 bases are TGTGCCAGCAGTTTGGAAGGGGATCTCTACAATGAGCAGTTCTTC.

The chain couples TRBV12-3 or TRBV12-4 to TRBJ2-3, with 7 bases lining up with TRBD2. The CDR3 has 14 residues. With 5 bases clipped from V and 4 bases from J, the junction kept 6 bases outside the gene matches. The CDR3 sequence is CASSDTTSADTQYF. Written as DNA, the CDR3 is TGTGCCAGCAGTGATACCACTAGCGCAGATACGCAGTATTTT.

The table lists this clonotype with a few counts. This sequence joins TRBV7-8 and TRBJ2-1; a possible D gene is TRBD2 (5 bases). From germline, CDR1 is SGHVS and CDR2 FQNEAQ. V dropped 8 bases and J dropped 6 bases, with 14 bases sitting between them. CDR3 length: 13 residues. Here the CDR3 DNA reads TGTGCCAGCCTTACCCCCGGACTCAATGAGCAGTTCTTC. Residues: CASLTPGLNEQFF.

The CDR3 reads CSVLTGPQRETQYF. CDR3 bases: TGCAGCGTCCTAACAGGGCCGCAAAGGGAGACCCAGTACTTC. The rearrangement links TRBV29-1 to TRBJ2-5; maybe TRBD1 (6 bases). Germline V CDR1 and CDR2: SQVTM, ANQGSEA. Deletions cut 6 bases from V and 5 bases from J, with 19 bases between. There are 14 residues in the CDR3. The whole variable domain, filled in from reference TRBV29-1 and TRBJ2-5, reads SAVISQKPSRDICQRGTSLTIQCQVDSQVTMMFWYRQQPGQSLTLIATANQGSEATYESGFVIDKFPISRPNLTFSTLTVSNMSPEDSSIYLCSVLTGPQRETQYFGPGTRLLVL.

The chain recombines TRBV29-1 with TRBJ2-7, with D perhaps TRBD1 (5 bases). Germline CDR1 SQVTM, CDR2 ANQGSEA. V was trimmed by 1 base and J by 3 bases, leaving 10 bases between them. CDR3 length equals 13 residues. The CDR3 nucleotides are TGCAGCGTTGAAGCGGGCAGGGACTACGAGCAGTACTTC. Translated, it gives CSVEAGRDYEQYF.

The chain is built from TRBV7-2 and TRBJ1-4; TRBD1 matches 10 bases. J was trimmed by 9 bases and V by 0 bases; bases with no gene match: 7. Germline CDR1 SGHTA, CDR2 FQGNSA. CDR3 length: 16 amino acids. The CDR3 loop is CASSLAGTGDGKKLFF. The CDR3 DNA sequence: TGTGCCAGCAGCTTAGCCGGGACAGGGGACGGGAAAAAACTGTTTTTT.

The genes are TRBV3-1 and TRBJ2-1; TRBD2 matches at 9 bases. The V and J ends lost 3 bases and 7 bases, in that order; junction bases with no gene match: 13. This CDR3 has 17 residues. The germline V gene has CDR1 LGHDT and CDR2 YNNKEL (reference sequence). CDR3 region: CASSQYSGSPKRNEQFF. CDR3 coding DNA: TGTGCCAGCAGCCAGTATAGCGGGAGCCCCAAAAGAAATGAGCAGTTCTTC.

A few counts support this clonotype. The chain combines TRBV4-2 with TRBJ2-4; D is possibly TRBD1 or TRBD2 (5 bases each). Trimming shortened V by 0 bases and J by 0 bases, and 6 bases separated the two germline ends. CDR1 and CDR2 from the germline V gene are LGHNA and YNFKEQ. CDR3 length equals 15 residues. The CDR3 loop reads CASSQEGVAKNIQYF. CDR3 coding DNA: TGTGCCAGCAGCCAAGAGGGGGTAGCCAAAAACATTCAGTACTTC.

The chain is built from TRBV7-2 and TRBJ1-2; TRBD1 is a possible D gene (6 bases). CDR1 and CDR2 (germline): SGHTA, FQGNSA. This CDR3 has 14 residues. V was trimmed by 1 base and J by 8 bases, leaving 14 bases between them. CDR3 region: CASSLGVAGGGYTF. CDR3 nucleotides: TGTGCCAGCAGCTTAGGGGTAGCGGGGGGCGGCTACACCTTC.

This clonotype was detected only a few times. V is TRBV5-6 and J is TRBJ2-3, with 9 bases identical to TRBD2. The CDR3 extends over 16 amino acids. The germline CDR1 and CDR2 sequences are SGHDT and YYEEEE. The V gene end was trimmed by 2 bases and the J gene end by 0 bases; junction bases not matched to a gene: 4. The CDR3 region is CASSFPGLASTDTQYF. The CDR3 DNA follows: TGTGCCAGCAGCTTCCCGGGACTAGCTAGCACAGATACGCAGTATTTT.

This clonotype appeared once. The rearrangement joins TRBV29-1 to TRBJ2-7; 10 bases are shared with TRBD2. The J call may be wrong; the DNA end is better matched by TRBJ2-5. The CDR3 loop spans 17 amino acids. Germline CDR1 SQVTM, CDR2 ANQGSEA. The CDR3 here is CSVEDLEAGGLPGTQYF. CDR3 sequence (DNA): TGCAGCGTTGAAGATCTGGAAGCGGGGGGGCTCCCGGGGACCCAGTACTTC.

The rearrangement links TRBV6-6 to TRBJ1-2; 8 nucleotides match TRBD1. This CDR3 is built from 16 residues. V trimming: 2 bases; J trimming: 0 bases; junction bases outside the gene matches: 5. The germline CDR1 and CDR2 sequences are MNHNY and SVGAGI (reference sequence). CDR3: CASSYPRGQANYGYTF. In DNA form, the CDR3 reads TGTGCCAGCAGTTACCCCCGGGGACAGGCTAACTATGGCTACACCTTC.

This clonotype was detected only a few times. V is TRBV12-3 or TRBV12-4 and J is TRBJ2-7; possibly TRBD1 for D (5 bases). Trimming took off 3 bases at V and 5 bases at J, with 11 bases between the two ends. The CDR3 runs to 13 residues. The CDR3 region is CASSLSRAHEQYF. The CDR3 DNA reads as TGTGCCAGCAGTTTGTCCAGGGCCCACGAGCAGTACTTC.

Notes on this clonotype: One end of the junction fails to match germline, which may point to a read error. The genes are TRBV29-1 and TRBJ1-1; 9 positions agree with TRBD1. The CDR3 totals 14 residues. Germline CDR1 reads SQVTM; CDR2 reads ANQGSEA. The CDR3 coding sequence is TGCGGCGTTGACGTTTCGGGACAGGGAGCTGAAGCTTTCTTT. Its translation is CGVDVSGQGAEAFF.

This clonotype came up a few times. The J gene is TRBJ2-4, the V gene TRBV4-1; TRBD1 agrees at 9 bases. Germline V gene data show CDR1 as MGHRA and CDR2 as YSYEKL. The CDR3 length is 18 residues. Trimming removed 1 base from V and 1 base from J; junction bases left unmatched: 8. CDR3 protein: CASSQGQGENGAKNIQYF. The CDR3 region has the DNA TGCGCCAGCAGCCAAGGACAGGGGGAGAATGGGGCCAAAAACATTCAGTACTTC.

This clonotype appeared a few times. CDR3 sequence reads: CASSQDRGGAGLGEQFF. DNA for the CDR3: TGTGCCAGCAGCCAAGATCGGGGGGGCGCGGGCCTCGGTGAGCAGTTCTTC. The chain links TRBV14 to TRBJ2-1; 8 nucleotides match TRBD2. CDR1 and CDR2 (germline): SGHDN, FVKESK. The CDR3 runs to 17 residues. With 0 bases clipped from V and 9 bases from J, the junction kept 13 bases outside the gene matches.

This sequence joins TRBV12-3 or TRBV12-4 and TRBJ1-2; 7 bases are shared with TRBD1. Trimming cost V 10 bases and J 4 bases; bases outside gene matches: 18. CDR3 length equals 16 residues. The CDR3 loop is CATQFISRGQTYGYTF. As DNA, the CDR3 is TGTGCCACCCAGTTTATAAGCAGGGGACAGACCTATGGCTACACCTTC.

This chain uses TRBV20-1 with TRBJ2-5, with D perhaps TRBD2 (6 bases). CDR1 DFQATT and CDR2 SNEGSKA come from the germline V gene (reference sequence). V was clipped by 6 bases and J by 4 bases, with 18 bases between them. CDR3 length: 14 amino acids. This chain's CDR3 is CSALPGLASETQYF. Written as DNA, the CDR3 is TGCAGTGCCCTACCCGGGCTAGCGTCAGAGACCCAGTACTTC.

The gene calls are TRBV5-6 and TRBJ2-7; a possible D gene is TRBD2 (5 bases). V lost 0 bases and J lost 1, with 11 bases in between. The CDR3 spans 15 residues. CDR1 SGHDT and CDR2 YYEEEE come from the germline V gene. The CDR3 bases are TGTGCCAGCAGCTTGGGACCTAGCAGGTCCTACGAGCAGTACTTC. It specifies CASSLGPSRSYEQYF. The entire variable domain, with the rest obtained from reference TRBV5-6 and TRBJ2-7, is as follows: DAGVTQSPTHLIKTRGQQVTLRCSPKSGHDTVSWYQQALGQGPQFIFQYYEEEERQRGNFPDRFSGHQFPNYSSELNVNALLLGDSALYLCASSLGPSRSYEQYFGPGTRLTVT.